This TCR beta chain comes out of a study of blood T cell repertoires in COVID-19. Study-level information: T cells, B-cell-depleted T cells, or PBMCs supplied cDNA or gDNA.

Libraries were prepared by immunoSEQ multiplex PCR; TCRdb keeps only in-frame clonotypes and omits some of them. The table records under 250,000 clones, 80% to 85% of them present only once. V lost 0 bases and J lost 5, with 11 bases in between. Germline lookup yields CDR1 SGHRS and CDR2 YFSETQ. This CDR3 has 15 amino acids. The TCR was taken from a woman aged 55-69 years with acute or convalescent COVID-19. This chain connects TRBV5-1 to TRBJ1-4; a weak D match, TRBD1 (6 bases). The sample taken for sequencing was peripheral blood. The DNA of the CDR3 is TGCGCCAGCAGCTTGGATGGACAGCGCAATGAAAAACTGTTTTTT. This codes for CASSLDGQRNEKLFF.